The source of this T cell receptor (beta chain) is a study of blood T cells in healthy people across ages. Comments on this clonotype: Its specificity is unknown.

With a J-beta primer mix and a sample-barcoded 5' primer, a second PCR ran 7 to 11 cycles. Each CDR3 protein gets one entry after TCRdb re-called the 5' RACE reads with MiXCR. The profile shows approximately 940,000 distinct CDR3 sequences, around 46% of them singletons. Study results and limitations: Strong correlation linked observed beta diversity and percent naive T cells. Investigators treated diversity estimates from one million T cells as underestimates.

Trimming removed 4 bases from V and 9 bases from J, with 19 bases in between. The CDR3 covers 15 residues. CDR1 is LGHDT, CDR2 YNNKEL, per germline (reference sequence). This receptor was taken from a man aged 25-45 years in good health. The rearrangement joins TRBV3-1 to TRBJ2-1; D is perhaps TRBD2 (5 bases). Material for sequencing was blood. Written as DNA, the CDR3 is TGTGCCAGCAGCCCTCCGGGATCCCGGACCGGTGAGCAGTTCTTC. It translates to CASSPPGSRTGEQFF.